The 14 T cell receptor beta chains reported below all come from one sample, sequenced in a study of Ad26.COV2.S vaccination and SARS-CoV-2 variants. The method was immunoSEQ multiplex PCR; TCRdb's version includes in-frame clones alone and lacks a portion of them. The sample shows over 110,000 clones, 75% to 90% of them seen only once. This specimen was peripheral blood, taken after recovery from COVID-19. The receptors come from a human donor who had recovered from COVID-19.

The chain couples TRBV7-2 to TRBJ2-3; D may be TRBD1 or TRBD2 (5 bases each). Trimming removed 5 bases at V and 2 bases at J, with 14 bases between. The germline V gene encodes CDR1 SGHTA and CDR2 FQGNSA. CDR3 length: 15 residues. CDR3 coding DNA: TGTGCCAGCAGCACCGGGACCGCGTCCACAGATACGCAGTATTTT. Translated: CASSTGTASTDTQYF.

The chain couples TRBV29-1 to TRBJ1-2; D gene unclear. The germline V gene encodes CDR1 SQVTM and CDR2 ANQGSEA. The CDR3 covers 15 residues. V was cut by 0 bases and J by 8 bases, with 19 bases left in between. DNA of the CDR3: TGCAGCGTTGAAGACCCAAGAACGACACGCCGGGGCTACACCTTC. Translating gives CSVEDPRTTRRGYTF.

The CDR3 sequence: CASSESSISLYF. CDR3 DNA: TGTGCCAGCAGTGAATCGAGCATCTCTCTATATTTT. This chain joins TRBV6-1 and TRBJ1-3; D is ambiguous. Trimming took 2 bases from V and 14 from J, leaving 13 bases between them. Looked up from germline, CDR1 is MNHNS and CDR2 is SASEGT. This CDR3 comprises 12 residues.

This chain links TRBV28 with TRBJ2-7, with D unclear. Trimming pared 3 bases from V and 0 bases from J, leaving 6 bases between. The CDR3 is made up of 13 amino acids. The germline V gene encodes CDR1 MDHEN and CDR2 SYDVKM. The CDR3 is CASSLTVSYEQYF. As DNA, the CDR3 is TGTGCCAGCAGTTTGACTGTCTCCTACGAGCAGTACTTC.

This clone was picked up one time. The V gene is TRBV5-1, the J gene TRBJ2-5, with D possibly matching TRBD1 (6 bases). This CDR3 is 15 amino acids long. The germline CDR1 and CDR2 sequences are SGHRS and YFSETQ. V was pared by 0 bases and J by 5 bases, with 14 bases between. This CDR3 is CASSLEAGVLETQYF. The DNA of the CDR3 is TGCGCCAGCAGCTTGGAAGCAGGGGTCTTGGAGACCCAGTACTTC.

This chain connects TRBV28 to TRBJ2-7; D remains unclear. The CDR3 extends over 14 amino acids. In germline, CDR1 is MDHEN, CDR2 SYDVKM. Trimming removed 6 bases from V and 3 bases from J, with 15 bases in between. The CDR3 DNA is TGTGCCAGCAGATCCGAACTTATGGGCTACGAGCAGTACTTC. Amino acid sequence: CASRSELMGYEQYF.

This chain uses TRBV19 with TRBJ2-5, with TRBD1 identical over 7 bases. There are 15 residues in the CDR3. The V segment lost 6 bases and the J segment 3 bases; nucleotides outside the gene matches: 10. Germline values: CDR1 LNHDA, CDR2 SQIVND (reference sequence). The CDR3 sequence: CASSIPGTAKETQYF. The DNA for the CDR3 is TGTGCCAGTAGCATCCCCGGGACAGCTAAAGAGACCCAGTACTTC.

CDR3 region: CASSDRGTVNTEAFF. As DNA, the CDR3 is TGTGCCAGCAGCGATAGGGGGACAGTGAACACTGAAGCTTTCTTT. The rearrangement joins TRBV11-2 to TRBJ1-1, with 7 bases fitting TRBD1. V trimming: 5 bases; J trimming: 0 bases; junction bases outside the gene matches: 6. In germline, CDR1 is SGHAT, CDR2 FQNNGV. The length of the CDR3 is 15 residues. The full variable domain, its missing parts supplied by reference TRBV11-2 and TRBJ1-1, is EAGVAQSPRYKIIEKRQSVAFWCNPISGHATLYWYQQILGQGPKLLIQFQNNGVVDDSQLPKDRFSAERLKGVDSTLKIQPAKLEDSAVYLCASSDRGTVNTEAFFGQGTRLTVV.

J is TRBJ1-2 and V is TRBV9; D gene ambiguous. Germline V CDR1 and CDR2: SGDLS, YYNGEE. There are 14 residues in the CDR3. Between the trimmed V and J ends, which lost 4 bases and 13 bases, there was a span of 23 bases. The CDR3 region has the DNA TGTGCCAGCAGCCCCGTCTTGACGGGGTATGAATTCACCTTC. Encoded protein: CASSPVLTGYEFTF.

The chain employs TRBV5-4 and TRBJ2-4; D might be TRBD1 (5 bases). Germline CDR1 and CDR2: SGHNT and YYREEE (reference sequence). The CDR3 is made up of 13 amino acids. Trimming left V 4 bases short and J 7 bases short, with 12 bases between. CDR3 loop: CASSTPTENIQYF. CDR3 sequence (DNA): TGTGCCAGCAGCACCCCGACAGAGAACATTCAGTACTTC.

V usage is TRBV4-3 and J usage is TRBJ1-2; 9 nucleotides align to TRBD1. Germline V gives CDR1 LGHNA, CDR2 YSLEER. CDR3 size: 18 residues. The trim removed 4 bases at V and 0 bases at J, leaving 12 bases unmatched. CDR3 sequence (DNA): TGCGCCAGCAGCCCGACAGGGGGTTCCGTAGGATCTAACTATGGCTACACCTTC. This encodes CASSPTGGSVGSNYGYTF.

The chain joins TRBV11-2 to TRBJ2-5; a possible D gene is TRBD1 (6 bases). Trimming pared 2 bases from V and 2 bases from J, leaving 9 bases between. CDR3 length: 14 amino acids. CDR1 and CDR2 (germline): SGHAT, FQNNGV. In DNA form, the CDR3 reads TGTGCCAGCAGCTTACAGGGGCGACAAGAGACCCAGTACTTC. It yields the protein CASSLQGRQETQYF.

This chain uses TRBV3-1 (or the pseudogene TRBV3-2) with TRBJ1-2; tentatively, D is TRBD1 (6 bases). The CDR3 has 13 amino acids. CDR1 and CDR2 (germline): LGHDT, YNNKEL (reference sequence). Trimming removed 5 bases at V and 3 bases at J, with 10 bases between. The CDR3, as DNA: TGTGCCAGCAGCGAGGGACACTACTATGGCTACACCTTC. Its translation is CASSEGHYYGYTF.

This clone was seen once. This sequence joins TRBV25-1 and TRBJ1-2; D is possibly TRBD1 (6 bases). Germline CDR1 MGHDK, CDR2 SYGVNS. This CDR3 comprises 14 residues. The V gene lost 4 bases and the J gene lost 4 bases, with 13 bases spanning the gap. CDR3 region: CASSGQVGFYGYTF. CDR3 nucleotide sequence: TGTGCCAGCAGTGGACAGGTGGGGTTCTATGGCTACACCTTC.